Listed below are T cell receptor beta chains from one sample, sequenced in a study of blood T cell repertoires in COVID-19. Method: immunoSEQ multiplex PCR; TCRdb's copy keeps in-frame clones and lacks some. The sample gives about 170,000 clones, approximately 85% of which show up once; 1% to 1.5% is in the top ten. Sequenced material: peripheral blood. Receptors were obtained from a man aged 55 to 69 who had recovered from COVID-19. CDR3s include the opening cysteine and the closing phenylalanine or tryptophan. Fields, in order: D gene, clone size, V gene, J gene, CDR3 DNA, CDR3 protein. A D gene is named only where the DNA matches it firmly. Clone size is given for some rows only: seen once, a few or many times, or a class if the clone is expanded.

d_call: -; clone_size: -; v_call: TRBV10-3; j_call: TRBJ1-2; cdr3_nt: TGTGCCATCAGCGAAGTTAGTGGTAGCTACTATGGCTACACCTTC; cdr3_aa: CAISEVSGSYYGYTF
d_call: TRBD2; clone_size: -; v_call: TRBV3-1/TRBV3-2; j_call: TRBJ2-3; cdr3_nt: TGTGCCAGCAGCAGGGAGCGGGGGGGCACAGATACGCAGTATTTT; cdr3_aa: CASSRERGGTDTQYF
d_call: TRBD2; clone_size: -; v_call: TRBV7-2; j_call: TRBJ2-1; cdr3_nt: TGTGCCAGCACTCCGACTAGCGGGGGGGTCTTCGAGCAGTTCTTC; cdr3_aa: CASTPTSGGVFEQFF
d_call: -; clone_size: -; v_call: TRBV2; j_call: TRBJ2-3; cdr3_nt: TGTGCCAGCAGTAGGTATGCCGGGAGCACAGATACGCAGTATTTT; cdr3_aa: CASSRYAGSTDTQYF
d_call: -; clone_size: -; v_call: TRBV6-5; j_call: TRBJ2-2; cdr3_nt: TGTGCCAGCAGTTACTCGCCAGTGAACACCGGGGAGCTGTTTTTT; cdr3_aa: CASSYSPVNTGELFF
d_call: TRBD1; clone_size: -; v_call: TRBV6-5; j_call: TRBJ1-2; cdr3_nt: TGTGCCAGCAGCGCATCGAGGACAGGTGGTTATGGCTACACCTTC; cdr3_aa: CASSASRTGGYGYTF
d_call: TRBD2; clone_size: -; v_call: TRBV7-3; j_call: TRBJ2-2; cdr3_nt: TGTGCCAGCAGCCGTGGACTAGCGGGGGAGCCTGGGGAGCTGTTTTTT; cdr3_aa: CASSRGLAGEPGELFF
d_call: TRBD2; clone_size: -; v_call: TRBV7-2; j_call: TRBJ2-3; cdr3_nt: TGTGCCAGCAGCTTTCTAGCGGGGGGGGCGGGTGCAGATACGCAGTATTTT; cdr3_aa: CASSFLAGGAGADTQYF
d_call: -; clone_size: -; v_call: TRBV28; j_call: TRBJ1-6; cdr3_nt: TGTGCCAGCAGTTTAGACAGTTCCTATAATTCACCCCTCCACTTT; cdr3_aa: CASSLDSSYNSPLHF
d_call: -; clone_size: -; v_call: TRBV12-3/TRBV12-4; j_call: TRBJ1-3; cdr3_nt: TGTGCCAGCAGCCGAGCAGGAAACACCATATATTTT; cdr3_aa: CASSRAGNTIYF
d_call: TRBD2; clone_size: few; v_call: TRBV7-9; j_call: TRBJ2-7; cdr3_nt: TGTGCCAGCAGCTTATATGCCTCTCCGGGACTAGCGTCGCTAGGGCAGTACTTC; cdr3_aa: CASSLYASPGLASLGQYF
d_call: TRBD1; clone_size: -; v_call: TRBV3-1/TRBV3-2; j_call: TRBJ2-7; cdr3_nt: TGTGCCAGCAGCCCGGGACAGGGCTTCGAGCAGTACTTC; cdr3_aa: CASSPGQGFEQYF
d_call: TRBD1; clone_size: -; v_call: TRBV6-6; j_call: TRBJ2-7; cdr3_nt: TGTGCCAGCAGCCGACAGGGGCCCTCCTACGAGCAGTACTTC; cdr3_aa: CASSRQGPSYEQYF
d_call: TRBD1; clone_size: -; v_call: TRBV3-1/TRBV3-2; j_call: TRBJ2-7; cdr3_nt: TGTGCCAGCAGCCCCCCGGGACAGCCTCCCTACGAGCAGTACTTC; cdr3_aa: CASSPPGQPPYEQYF
d_call: -; clone_size: -; v_call: TRBV2; j_call: TRBJ2-7; cdr3_nt: TGTGCCAGCAGCGGTGACAGTTACGAGCAGTACTTC; cdr3_aa: CASSGDSYEQYF
d_call: TRBD1; clone_size: few; v_call: TRBV5-1; j_call: TRBJ2-7; cdr3_nt: TGCGCCAGCACCGCCAGGACAGGATACCCATACGAGCAGTACTTC; cdr3_aa: CASTARTGYPYEQYF
d_call: -; clone_size: few; v_call: TRBV10-3; j_call: TRBJ2-1; cdr3_nt: TGTGCCATCGGGTCTAGTAACAATGAGCAGTTCTTC; cdr3_aa: CAIGSSNNEQFF
d_call: TRBD2; clone_size: once; v_call: TRBV6-6; j_call: TRBJ2-3; cdr3_nt: TGTGCCAGCAGTAATCAGCGGGGGCTCACAGATACGCAGTATTTT; cdr3_aa: CASSNQRGLTDTQYF
d_call: -; clone_size: few; v_call: TRBV6-2/TRBV6-3; j_call: TRBJ2-1; cdr3_nt: TGTGCCAGCAGCCCCCCCGCGAGGACTGGGTTCTTC; cdr3_aa: CASSPPARTGFF
d_call: -; clone_size: -; v_call: TRBV5-1; j_call: TRBJ2-3; cdr3_nt: TGCGCCAGCAGCCAAGGACAAAATACGCAGTATTTT; cdr3_aa: CASSQGQNTQYF
d_call: TRBD2; clone_size: -; v_call: TRBV7-2; j_call: TRBJ2-3; cdr3_nt: TGTGCCAGCAGCCTAAAGAGCGGGGGGGGCACAGATACGCAGTATTTT; cdr3_aa: CASSLKSGGGTDTQYF
d_call: -; clone_size: -; v_call: TRBV4-1; j_call: TRBJ2-7; cdr3_nt: TGCGCCAGCAGCCCAATCAGAGGGGGAACCTACGAGCAGTACTTC; cdr3_aa: CASSPIRGGTYEQYF
d_call: TRBD2; clone_size: -; v_call: TRBV5-1; j_call: TRBJ2-1; cdr3_nt: TGCGCCAGCAGCTTGGTCGTTAGCGGGGGGGCGATCTACAATGAGCAGTTCTTC; cdr3_aa: CASSLVVSGGAIYNEQFF
d_call: -; clone_size: -; v_call: TRBV21-1; j_call: TRBJ1-4; cdr3_nt: TGTGCCAGCAGCAAGGCAGGGAGGGGGATTAGTGAAAAACTGTTTTTT; cdr3_aa: CASSKAGRGISEKLFF
d_call: -; clone_size: -; v_call: TRBV19; j_call: TRBJ2-1; cdr3_nt: TGTGCCAGTAGATATTACAATGAGCAGTTCTTC; cdr3_aa: CASRYYNEQFF
d_call: TRBD2; clone_size: once; v_call: TRBV5-1; j_call: TRBJ2-2; cdr3_nt: TGCGCCAGCAGGTATACTAGCGGAGGGACGAACACCGGGGAGCTGTTTTTT; cdr3_aa: CASRYTSGGTNTGELFF